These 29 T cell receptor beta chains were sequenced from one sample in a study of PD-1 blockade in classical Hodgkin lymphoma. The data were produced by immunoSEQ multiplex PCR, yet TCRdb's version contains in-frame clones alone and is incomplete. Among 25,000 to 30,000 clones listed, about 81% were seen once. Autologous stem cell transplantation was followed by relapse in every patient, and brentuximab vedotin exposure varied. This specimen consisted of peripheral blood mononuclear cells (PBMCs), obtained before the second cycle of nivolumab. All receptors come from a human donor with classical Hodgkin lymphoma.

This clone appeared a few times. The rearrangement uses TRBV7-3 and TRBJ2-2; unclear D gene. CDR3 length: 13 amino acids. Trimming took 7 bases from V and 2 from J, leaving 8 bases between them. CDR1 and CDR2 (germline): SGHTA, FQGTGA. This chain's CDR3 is CASKARNTGELFF. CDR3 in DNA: TGTGCCAGCAAAGCACGTAACACCGGGGAGCTGTTTTTT.

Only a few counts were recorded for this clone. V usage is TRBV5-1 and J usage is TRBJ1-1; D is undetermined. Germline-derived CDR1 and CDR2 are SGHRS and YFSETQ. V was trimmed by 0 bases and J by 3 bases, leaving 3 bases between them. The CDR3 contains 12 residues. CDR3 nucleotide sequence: TGCGCCAGCAGCTTGGGGGACACTGAAGCTTTCTTT. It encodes CASSLGDTEAFF.

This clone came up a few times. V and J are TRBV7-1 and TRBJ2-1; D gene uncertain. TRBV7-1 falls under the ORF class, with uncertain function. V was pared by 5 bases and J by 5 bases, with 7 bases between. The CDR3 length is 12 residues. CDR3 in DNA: TGTGCCAGCAGCGGGTGGGACAATGAGCAGTTCTTC. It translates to CASSGWDNEQFF.

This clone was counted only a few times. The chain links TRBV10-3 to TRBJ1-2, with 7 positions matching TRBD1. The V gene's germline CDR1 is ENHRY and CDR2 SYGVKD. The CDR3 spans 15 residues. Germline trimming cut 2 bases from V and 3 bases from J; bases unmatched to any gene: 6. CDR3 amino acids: CAISEGTAQYYGYTF. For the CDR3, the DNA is TGTGCCATCAGTGAGGGGACAGCACAATACTATGGCTACACCTTC.

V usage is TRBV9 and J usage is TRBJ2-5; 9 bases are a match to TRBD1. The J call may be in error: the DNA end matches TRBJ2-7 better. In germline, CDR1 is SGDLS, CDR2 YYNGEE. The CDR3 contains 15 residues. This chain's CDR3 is CASSATGTGLYEQYF. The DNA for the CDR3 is TGTGCCAGCAGCGCGACCGGGACAGGGCTCTACGAGCAGTACTTC.

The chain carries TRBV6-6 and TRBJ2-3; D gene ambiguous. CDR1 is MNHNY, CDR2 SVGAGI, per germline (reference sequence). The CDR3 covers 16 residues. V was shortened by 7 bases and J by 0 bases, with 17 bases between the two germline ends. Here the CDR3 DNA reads TGTGCCAGCACTTCCGCTCTGGCTGGGAGCACAGATACGCAGTATTTT. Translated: CASTSALAGSTDTQYF.

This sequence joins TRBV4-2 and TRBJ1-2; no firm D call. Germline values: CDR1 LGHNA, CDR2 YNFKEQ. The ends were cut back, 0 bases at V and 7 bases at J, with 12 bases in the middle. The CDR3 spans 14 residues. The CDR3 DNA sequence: TGTGCCAGCAGCCAAGATGAGAGGGTATCTGGCTACACCTTC. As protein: CASSQDERVSGYTF.

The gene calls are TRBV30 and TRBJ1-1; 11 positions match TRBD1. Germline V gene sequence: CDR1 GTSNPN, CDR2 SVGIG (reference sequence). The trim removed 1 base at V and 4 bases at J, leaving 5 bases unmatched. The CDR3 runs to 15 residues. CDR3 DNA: TGTGCCTGGAGTGCCCCGGGACAGGGGGGCACTGAAGCTTTCTTT. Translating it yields CAWSAPGQGGTEAFF.

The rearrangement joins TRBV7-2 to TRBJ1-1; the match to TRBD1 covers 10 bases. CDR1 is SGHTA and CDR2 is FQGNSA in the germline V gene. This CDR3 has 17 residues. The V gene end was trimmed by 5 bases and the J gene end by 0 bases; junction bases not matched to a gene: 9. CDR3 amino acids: CASSPISGTGVNTEAFF. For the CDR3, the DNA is TGTGCCAGCAGCCCGATATCCGGGACAGGGGTGAACACTGAAGCTTTCTTT.

This chain's CDR3 is CASRHLAGGGDTQYF. The CDR3 region has the DNA TGTGCCAGCAGACATCTAGCGGGGGGAGGAGATACGCAGTATTTT. This chain connects TRBV6-5 to TRBJ2-3; TRBD2 agrees at 11 bases. Germline V CDR1 and CDR2: MNHEY, SVGAGI. V lost 6 bases to trimming and J lost 5 bases; unmatched junction nucleotides: 7. This CDR3 spans 15 amino acids.

CDR3 sequence: CASSESPDATRAYGYTF. CDR3 coding DNA: TGTGCCAGCAGTGAATCCCCCGACGCTACTCGGGCCTATGGCTACACCTTC. The V gene is TRBV6-1, the J gene TRBJ1-2; no firm D call. The germline gives CDR1 MNHNS, CDR2 SASEGT. This CDR3 spans 17 amino acids. V was clipped by 2 bases and J by 4 bases, with 20 bases between them.

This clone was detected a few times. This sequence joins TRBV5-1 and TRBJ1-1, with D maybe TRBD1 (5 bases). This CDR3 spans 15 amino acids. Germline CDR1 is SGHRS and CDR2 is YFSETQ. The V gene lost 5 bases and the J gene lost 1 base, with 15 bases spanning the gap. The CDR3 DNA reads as TGCGCCAGCAGTATCTGGGCAGGGCAGAACACTGAAGCTTTCTTT. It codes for CASSIWAGQNTEAFF.

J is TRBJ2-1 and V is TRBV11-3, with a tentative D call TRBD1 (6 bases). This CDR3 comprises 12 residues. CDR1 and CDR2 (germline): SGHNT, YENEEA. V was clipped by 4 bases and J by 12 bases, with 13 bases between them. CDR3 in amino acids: CASSSQGIVQFF. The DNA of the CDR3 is TGTGCCAGCAGCTCACAGGGTATTGTGCAGTTCTTC.

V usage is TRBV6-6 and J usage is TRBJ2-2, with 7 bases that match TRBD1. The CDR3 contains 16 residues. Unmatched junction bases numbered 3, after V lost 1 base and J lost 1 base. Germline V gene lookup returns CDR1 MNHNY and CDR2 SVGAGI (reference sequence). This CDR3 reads CASSYLTGVNTGELFF. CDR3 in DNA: TGTGCCAGCAGTTACTTAACAGGGGTGAACACCGGGGAGCTGTTTTTT.

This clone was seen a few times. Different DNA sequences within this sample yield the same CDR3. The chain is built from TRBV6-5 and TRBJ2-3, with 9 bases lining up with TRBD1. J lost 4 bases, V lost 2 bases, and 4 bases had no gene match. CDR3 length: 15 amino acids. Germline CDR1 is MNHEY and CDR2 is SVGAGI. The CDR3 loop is CASSYGTGIPDTQYF. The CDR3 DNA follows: TGTGCCAGCAGTTACGGGACAGGGATTCCAGATACGCAGTATTTT.

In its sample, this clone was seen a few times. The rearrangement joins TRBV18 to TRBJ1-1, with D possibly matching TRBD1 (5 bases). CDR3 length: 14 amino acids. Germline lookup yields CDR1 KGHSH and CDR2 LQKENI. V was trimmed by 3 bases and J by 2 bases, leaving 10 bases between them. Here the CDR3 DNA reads TGTGCCAGCTCACCCAGGGTGGGAAACACTGAAGCTTTCTTT. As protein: CASSPRVGNTEAFF. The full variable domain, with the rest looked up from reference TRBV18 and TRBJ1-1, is NAGVMQNPRHLVRRRGQEARLRCSPMKGHSHVYWYRQLPEEGLKFMVYLQKENIIDESGMPKERFSAEFPKEGPSILRIQQVVRGDSAAYFCASSPRVGNTEAFFGQGTRLTVV.

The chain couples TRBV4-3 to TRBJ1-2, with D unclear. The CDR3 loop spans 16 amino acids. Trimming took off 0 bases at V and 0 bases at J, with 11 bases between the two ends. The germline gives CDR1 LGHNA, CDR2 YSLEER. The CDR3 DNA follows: TGCGCCAGCAGCCAAGAACCCCGATCAACTAACTATGGCTACACCTTC. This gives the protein CASSQEPRSTNYGYTF.

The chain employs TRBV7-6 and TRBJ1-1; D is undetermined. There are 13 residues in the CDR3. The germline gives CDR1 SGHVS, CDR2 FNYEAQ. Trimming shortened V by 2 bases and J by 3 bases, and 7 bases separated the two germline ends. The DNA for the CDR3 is TGTGCCAGCAGCTTACAGGAGGACACTGAAGCTTTCTTT. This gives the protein CASSLQEDTEAFF. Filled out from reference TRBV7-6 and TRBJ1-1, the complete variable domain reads GAGVSQSPRYKVTKRGQDVALRCDPISGHVSLYWYRQALGQGPEFLTYFNYEAQQDKSGLPNDRFSAERPEGSISTLTIQRTEQRDSAMYRCASSLQEDTEAFFGQGTRLTVV.

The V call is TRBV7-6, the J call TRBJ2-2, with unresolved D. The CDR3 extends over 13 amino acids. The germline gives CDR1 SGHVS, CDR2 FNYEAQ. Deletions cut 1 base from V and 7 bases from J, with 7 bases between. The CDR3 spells CASSLVLGGELFF. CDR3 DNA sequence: TGTGCCAGCAGCTTAGTCTTGGGCGGGGAGCTGTTTTTT.

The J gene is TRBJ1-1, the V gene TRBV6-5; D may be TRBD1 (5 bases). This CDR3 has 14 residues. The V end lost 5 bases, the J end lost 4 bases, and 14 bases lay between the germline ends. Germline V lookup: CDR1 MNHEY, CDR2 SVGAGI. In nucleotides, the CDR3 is TGTGCCAGCAGTCCCGACAGCTACCTCACTGAAGCTTTCTTT. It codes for CASSPDSYLTEAFF.

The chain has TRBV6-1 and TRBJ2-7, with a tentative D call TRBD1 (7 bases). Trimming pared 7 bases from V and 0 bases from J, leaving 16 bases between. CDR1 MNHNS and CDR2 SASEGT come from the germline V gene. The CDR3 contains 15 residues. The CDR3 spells CASKLGGQSSYEQYF. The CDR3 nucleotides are TGTGCCAGCAAGCTGGGGGGACAGAGCTCCTACGAGCAGTACTTC.

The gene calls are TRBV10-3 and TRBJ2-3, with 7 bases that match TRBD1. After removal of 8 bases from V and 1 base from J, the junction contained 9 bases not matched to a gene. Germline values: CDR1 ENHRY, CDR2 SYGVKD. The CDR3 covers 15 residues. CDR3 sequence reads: CAIGETGFGTDTQYF. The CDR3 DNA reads TGTGCCATCGGGGAGACAGGGTTCGGCACAGATACGCAGTATTTT.

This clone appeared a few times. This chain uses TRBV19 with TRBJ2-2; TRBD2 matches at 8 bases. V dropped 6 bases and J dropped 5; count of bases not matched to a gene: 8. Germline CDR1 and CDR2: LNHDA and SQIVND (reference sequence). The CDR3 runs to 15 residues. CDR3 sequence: CASRGTSGLTGELFF. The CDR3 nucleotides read TGTGCCAGTAGGGGCACTAGCGGCCTTACCGGGGAGCTGTTTTTT.

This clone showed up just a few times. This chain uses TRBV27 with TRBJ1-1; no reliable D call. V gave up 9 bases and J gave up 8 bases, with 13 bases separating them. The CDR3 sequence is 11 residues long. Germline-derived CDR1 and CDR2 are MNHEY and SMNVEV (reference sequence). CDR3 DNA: TGTGCCAGTGTTGAGGCCCGGGAAGCTTTCTTT. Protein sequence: CASVEAREAFF.

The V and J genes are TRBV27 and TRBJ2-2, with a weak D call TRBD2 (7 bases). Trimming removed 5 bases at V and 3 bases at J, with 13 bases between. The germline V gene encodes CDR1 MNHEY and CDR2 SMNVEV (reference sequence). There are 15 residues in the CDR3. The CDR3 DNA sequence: TGTGCCAGCAGTAGGGGGGGTGGGCACACCGGGGAGCTGTTTTTT. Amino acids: CASSRGGGHTGELFF.

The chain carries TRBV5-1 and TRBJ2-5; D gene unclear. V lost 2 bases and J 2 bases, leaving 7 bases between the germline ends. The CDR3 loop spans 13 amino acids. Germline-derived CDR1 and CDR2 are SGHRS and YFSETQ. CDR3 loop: CASSLTPQETQYF. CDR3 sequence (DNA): TGCGCCAGCAGCTTAACACCTCAAGAGACCCAGTACTTC.

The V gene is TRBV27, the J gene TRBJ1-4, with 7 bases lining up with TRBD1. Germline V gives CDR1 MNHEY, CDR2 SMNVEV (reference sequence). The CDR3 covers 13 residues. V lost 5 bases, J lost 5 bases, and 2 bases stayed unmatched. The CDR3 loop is CASSKQGNEKLFF. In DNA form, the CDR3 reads TGTGCCAGCAGTAAACAGGGGAATGAAAAACTGTTTTTT.

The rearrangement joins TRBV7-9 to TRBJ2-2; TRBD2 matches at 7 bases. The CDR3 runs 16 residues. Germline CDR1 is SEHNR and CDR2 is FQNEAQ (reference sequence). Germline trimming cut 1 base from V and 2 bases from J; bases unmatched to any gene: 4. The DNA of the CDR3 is TGTGCCAGCAGCTTAGGGCTAGCGGTAAACACCGGGGAGCTGTTTTTT. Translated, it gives CASSLGLAVNTGELFF. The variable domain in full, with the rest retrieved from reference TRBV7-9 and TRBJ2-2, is DTGVSQNPRHKITKRGQNVTFRCDPISEHNRLYWYRQTLGQGPEFLTYFQNEAQLEKSRLLSDRFSAERPKGSFSTLEIQRTEQGDSAMYLCASSLGLAVNTGELFFGEGSRLTVL.

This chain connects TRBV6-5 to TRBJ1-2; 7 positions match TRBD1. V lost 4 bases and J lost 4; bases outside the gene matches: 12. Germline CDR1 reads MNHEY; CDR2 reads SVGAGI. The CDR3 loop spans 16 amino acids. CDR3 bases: TGTGCCAGCAGTTCCCCCCGACAGGGCCTCTCCTATGGCTACACCTTC. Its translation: CASSSPRQGLSYGYTF.